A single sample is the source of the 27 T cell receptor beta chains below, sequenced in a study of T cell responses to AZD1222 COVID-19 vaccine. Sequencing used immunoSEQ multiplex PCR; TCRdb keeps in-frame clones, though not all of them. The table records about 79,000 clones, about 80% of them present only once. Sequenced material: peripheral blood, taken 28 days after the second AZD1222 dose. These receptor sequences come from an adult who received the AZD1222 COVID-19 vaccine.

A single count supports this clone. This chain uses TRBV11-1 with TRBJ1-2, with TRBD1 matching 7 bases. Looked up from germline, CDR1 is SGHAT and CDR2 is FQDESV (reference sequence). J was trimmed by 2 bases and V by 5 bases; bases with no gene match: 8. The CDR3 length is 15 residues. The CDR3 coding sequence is TGTGCCAGCAGCCCTCAGACAGGGATCAACTATGGCTACACCTTC. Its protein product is CASSPQTGINYGYTF.

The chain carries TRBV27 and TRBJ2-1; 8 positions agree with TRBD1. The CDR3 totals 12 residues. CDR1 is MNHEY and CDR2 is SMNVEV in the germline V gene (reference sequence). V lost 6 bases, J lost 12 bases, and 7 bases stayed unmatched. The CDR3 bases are TGTGCCAGCAGGACAGGGGATAGGTCGCAGTTCTTC. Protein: CASRTGDRSQFF.

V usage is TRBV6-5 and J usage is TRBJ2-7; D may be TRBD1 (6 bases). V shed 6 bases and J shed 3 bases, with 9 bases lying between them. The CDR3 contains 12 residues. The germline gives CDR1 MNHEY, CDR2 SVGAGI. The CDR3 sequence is CASRKQGYEQYF. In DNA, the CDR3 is TGTGCCAGCAGAAAACAGGGCTACGAGCAGTACTTC.

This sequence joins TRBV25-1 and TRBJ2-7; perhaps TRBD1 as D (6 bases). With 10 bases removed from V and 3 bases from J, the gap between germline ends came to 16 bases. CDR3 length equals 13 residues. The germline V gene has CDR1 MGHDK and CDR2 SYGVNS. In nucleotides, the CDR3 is TGTGCCACCTCACCCGGGACAAACTACGAGCAGTACTTC. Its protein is CATSPGTNYEQYF.

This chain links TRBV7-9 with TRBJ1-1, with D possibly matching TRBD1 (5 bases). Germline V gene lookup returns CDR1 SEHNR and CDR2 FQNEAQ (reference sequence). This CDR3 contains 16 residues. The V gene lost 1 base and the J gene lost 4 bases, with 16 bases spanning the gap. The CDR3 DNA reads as TGTGCCAGCAGCTTAGGGGGGGTAGCGTTTGGCACTGAAGCTTTCTTT. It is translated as CASSLGGVAFGTEAFF.

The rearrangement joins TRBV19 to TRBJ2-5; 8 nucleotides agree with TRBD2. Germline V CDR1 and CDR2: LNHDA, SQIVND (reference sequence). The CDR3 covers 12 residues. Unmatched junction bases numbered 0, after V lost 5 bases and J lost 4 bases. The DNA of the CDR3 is TGTGCCAGTAGTGCGGGGGGAGAGACCCAGTACTTC. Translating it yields CASSAGGETQYF.

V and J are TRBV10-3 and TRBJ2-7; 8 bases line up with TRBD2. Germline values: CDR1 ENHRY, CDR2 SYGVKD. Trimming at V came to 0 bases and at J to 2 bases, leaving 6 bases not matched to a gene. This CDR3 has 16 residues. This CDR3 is CAISESRLAGTYEQYF. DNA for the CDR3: TGTGCCATCAGTGAGTCGCGGCTAGCGGGCACCTACGAGCAGTACTTC.

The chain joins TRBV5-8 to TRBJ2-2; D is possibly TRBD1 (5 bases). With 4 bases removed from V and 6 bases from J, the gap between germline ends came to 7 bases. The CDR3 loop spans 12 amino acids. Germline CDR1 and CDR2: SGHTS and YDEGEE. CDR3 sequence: CASSRGAGELFF. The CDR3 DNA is TGTGCCAGCAGCAGGGGCGCCGGGGAGCTGTTTTTT.

CDR3 sequence: CASSRLRLGEDNEQFF. CDR3 in DNA: TGTGCCAGCAGCCGACTTAGGTTAGGGGAGGACAATGAGCAGTTCTTC. This chain uses TRBV4-2 with TRBJ2-1; possible D gene TRBD2, 6 bases. Germline assignment: CDR1 LGHNA and CDR2 YNFKEQ. There are 16 residues in the CDR3. V was shortened by 4 bases and J by 5 bases, with 18 bases between the two germline ends.

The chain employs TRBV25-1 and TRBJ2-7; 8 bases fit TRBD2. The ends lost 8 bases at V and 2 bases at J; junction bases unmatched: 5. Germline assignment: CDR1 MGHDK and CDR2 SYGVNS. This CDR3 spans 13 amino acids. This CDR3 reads CASATSGPYEQYF. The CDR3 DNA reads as TGTGCCAGCGCAACTAGCGGACCCTACGAGCAGTACTTC.

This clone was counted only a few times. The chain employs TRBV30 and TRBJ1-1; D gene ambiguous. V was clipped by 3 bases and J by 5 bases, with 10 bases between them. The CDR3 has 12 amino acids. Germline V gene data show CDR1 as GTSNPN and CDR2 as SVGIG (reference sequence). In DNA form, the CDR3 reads TGTGCCTGGAGGGGCGCTACGACTGAAGCTTTCTTT. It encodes CAWRGATTEAFF. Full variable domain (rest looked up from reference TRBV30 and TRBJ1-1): SQTIHQWPATLVQPVGSPLSLECTVEGTSNPNLYWYRQAAGRGLQLLFYSVGIGQISSEVPQNLSASRPQDRQFILSSKKLLLSDSGFYLCAWRGATTEAFFGQGTRLTVV.

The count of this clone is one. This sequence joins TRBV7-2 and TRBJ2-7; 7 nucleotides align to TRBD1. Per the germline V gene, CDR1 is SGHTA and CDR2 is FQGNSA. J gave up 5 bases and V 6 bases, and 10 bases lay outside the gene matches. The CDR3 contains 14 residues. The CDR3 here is CASSPDRVQNEQYF. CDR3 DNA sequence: TGTGCCAGCAGTCCCGACAGGGTCCAGAACGAGCAGTACTTC.

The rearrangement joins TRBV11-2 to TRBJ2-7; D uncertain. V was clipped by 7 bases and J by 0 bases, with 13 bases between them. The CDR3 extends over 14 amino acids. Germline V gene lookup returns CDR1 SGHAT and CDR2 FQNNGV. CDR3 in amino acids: CASTFLTDSYEQYF. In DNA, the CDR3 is TGTGCCAGCACCTTTTTAACGGACTCCTACGAGCAGTACTTC.

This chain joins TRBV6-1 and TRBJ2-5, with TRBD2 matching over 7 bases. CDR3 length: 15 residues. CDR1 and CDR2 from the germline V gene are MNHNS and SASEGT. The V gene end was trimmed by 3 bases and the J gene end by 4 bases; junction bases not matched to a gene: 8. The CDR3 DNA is TGTGCCAGCAGTGAGAGCGGGATAGGGAGAGAGACCCAGTACTTC. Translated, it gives CASSESGIGRETQYF.

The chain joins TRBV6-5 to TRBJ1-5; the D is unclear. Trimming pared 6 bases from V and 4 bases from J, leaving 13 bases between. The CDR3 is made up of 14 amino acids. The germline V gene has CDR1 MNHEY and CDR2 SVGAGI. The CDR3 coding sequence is TGTGCCAGCAGGAGTGAGGGAACTAATCAGCCCCAGCATTTT. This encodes CASRSEGTNQPQHF.

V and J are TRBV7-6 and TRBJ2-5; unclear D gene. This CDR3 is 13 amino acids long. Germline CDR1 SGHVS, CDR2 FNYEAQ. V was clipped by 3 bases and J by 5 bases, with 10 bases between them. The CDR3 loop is CASSFGTLETQYF. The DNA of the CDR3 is TGTGCCAGCAGCTTCGGTACTTTGGAGACCCAGTACTTC.

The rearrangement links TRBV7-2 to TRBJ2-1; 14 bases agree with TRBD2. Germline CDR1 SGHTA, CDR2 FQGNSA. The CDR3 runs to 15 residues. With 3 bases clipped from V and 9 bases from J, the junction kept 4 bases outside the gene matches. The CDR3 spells CASSFGLAGGSEQFF. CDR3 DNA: TGTGCCAGCAGCTTCGGACTAGCGGGAGGTAGTGAGCAGTTCTTC.

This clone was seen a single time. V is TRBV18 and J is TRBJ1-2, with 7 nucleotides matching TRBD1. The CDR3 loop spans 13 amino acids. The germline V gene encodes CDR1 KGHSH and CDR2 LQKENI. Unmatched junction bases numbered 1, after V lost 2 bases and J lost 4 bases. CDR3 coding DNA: TGTGCCAGCTCACCAAGGACAGGCTATGGCTACACCTTC. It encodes CASSPRTGYGYTF.

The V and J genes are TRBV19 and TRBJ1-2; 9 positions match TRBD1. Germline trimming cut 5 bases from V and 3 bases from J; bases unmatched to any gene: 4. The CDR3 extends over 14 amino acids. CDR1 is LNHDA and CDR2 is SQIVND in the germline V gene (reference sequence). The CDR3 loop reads CASSGGQGHYGYTF. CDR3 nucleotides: TGTGCCAGTAGTGGGGGACAGGGTCACTATGGCTACACCTTC.

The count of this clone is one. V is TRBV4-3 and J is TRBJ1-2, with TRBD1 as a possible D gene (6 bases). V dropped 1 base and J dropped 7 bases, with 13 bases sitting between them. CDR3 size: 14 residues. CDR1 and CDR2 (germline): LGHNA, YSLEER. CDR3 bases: TGCGCCAGCAGCCAAGCGCAGGGGACGGGTGGCTACACCTTC. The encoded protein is CASSQAQGTGGYTF.

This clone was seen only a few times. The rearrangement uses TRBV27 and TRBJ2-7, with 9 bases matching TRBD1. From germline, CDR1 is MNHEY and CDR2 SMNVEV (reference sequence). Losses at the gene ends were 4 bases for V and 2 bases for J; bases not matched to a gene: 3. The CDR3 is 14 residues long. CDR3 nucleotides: TGTGCCAGCAGTTCGGGACAGGGACCCTACGAGCAGTACTTC. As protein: CASSSGQGPYEQYF.

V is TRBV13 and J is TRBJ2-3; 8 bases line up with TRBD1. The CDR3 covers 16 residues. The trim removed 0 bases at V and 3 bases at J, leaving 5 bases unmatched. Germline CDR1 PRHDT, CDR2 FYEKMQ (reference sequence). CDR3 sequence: CASSLGGTGGTDTQYF. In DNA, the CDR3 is TGTGCCAGCAGCTTAGGAGGGACAGGAGGTACAGATACGCAGTATTTT.

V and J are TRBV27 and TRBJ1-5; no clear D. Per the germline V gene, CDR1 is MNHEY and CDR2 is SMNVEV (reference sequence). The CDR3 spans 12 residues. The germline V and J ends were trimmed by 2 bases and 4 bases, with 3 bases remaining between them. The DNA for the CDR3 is TGTGCCAGCAGTTTAGGGAATCAGCCCCAGCATTTT. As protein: CASSLGNQPQHF.

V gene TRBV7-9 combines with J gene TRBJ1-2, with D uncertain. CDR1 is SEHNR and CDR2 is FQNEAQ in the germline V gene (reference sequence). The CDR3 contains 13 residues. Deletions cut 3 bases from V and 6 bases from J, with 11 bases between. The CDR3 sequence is CASSFRSGHGYTF. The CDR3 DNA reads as TGTGCCAGCAGCTTTCGGAGCGGTCATGGCTACACCTTC.

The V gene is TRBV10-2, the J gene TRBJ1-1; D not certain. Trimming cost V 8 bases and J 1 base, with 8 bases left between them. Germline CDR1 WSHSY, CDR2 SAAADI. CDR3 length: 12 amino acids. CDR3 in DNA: TGCGCCAGCTTGTTCCGGAACACTGAAGCTTTCTTT. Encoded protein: CASLFRNTEAFF.

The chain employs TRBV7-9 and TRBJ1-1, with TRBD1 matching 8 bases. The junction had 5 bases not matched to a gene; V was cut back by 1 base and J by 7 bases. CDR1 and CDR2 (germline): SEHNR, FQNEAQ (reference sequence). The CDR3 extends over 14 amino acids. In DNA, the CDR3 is TGTGCCAGCAGCTTAGATCTCGGACAGGGTGAAGCTTTCTTT. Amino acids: CASSLDLGQGEAFF.

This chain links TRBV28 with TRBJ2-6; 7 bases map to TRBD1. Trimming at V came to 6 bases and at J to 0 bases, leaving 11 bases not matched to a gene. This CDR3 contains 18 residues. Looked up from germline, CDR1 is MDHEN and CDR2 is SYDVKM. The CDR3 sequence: CASSYPGQLPSGANVLTF. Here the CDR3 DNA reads TGTGCCAGCAGCTACCCGGGACAGTTACCCTCTGGGGCCAACGTCCTGACTTTC.